Presented here are 2 T cell receptor beta chains from one specimen sequenced in a study of cytomegalovirus exposure and HLA in healthy donors. With 60 Vbeta and 13 Jbeta primers, the PCR was carried out. Clones were read by immunoSEQ multiplex PCR, and TCRdb kept only the in-frame ones, dropping some. This table holds about 180,000 clones, about 81% found once. The sequencing sample was made of PBMCs. Receptors originate from a man in his forties or fifties in good health and CMV-seronegative.

The chain joins TRBV5-5 to TRBJ1-1; D is ambiguous. V was shortened by 4 bases and J by 0 bases, with 10 bases between the two germline ends. Per germline, CDR1 SGHKS and CDR2 YYEKEE (reference sequence). The CDR3 has 14 amino acids. The CDR3 loop reads CASSPRRMNTEAFF. The CDR3 region has the DNA TGTGCCAGCAGCCCACGGAGGATGAACACTGAAGCTTTCTTT.

Regarding this clone: The sample contains more than one DNA sequence encoding this CDR3. The chain is built from TRBV19 and TRBJ2-7; possible D gene TRBD1, 6 bases. CDR1 and CDR2 from the germline V gene are LNHDA and SQIVND (reference sequence). The V and J ends lost 1 base and 0 bases respectively, with 10 bases between them. This CDR3 comprises 15 residues. The CDR3 here is CASSIGQVSSYEQYF. The CDR3 DNA reads TGTGCCAGTAGTATAGGACAGGTTAGCTCCTACGAGCAGTACTTC.